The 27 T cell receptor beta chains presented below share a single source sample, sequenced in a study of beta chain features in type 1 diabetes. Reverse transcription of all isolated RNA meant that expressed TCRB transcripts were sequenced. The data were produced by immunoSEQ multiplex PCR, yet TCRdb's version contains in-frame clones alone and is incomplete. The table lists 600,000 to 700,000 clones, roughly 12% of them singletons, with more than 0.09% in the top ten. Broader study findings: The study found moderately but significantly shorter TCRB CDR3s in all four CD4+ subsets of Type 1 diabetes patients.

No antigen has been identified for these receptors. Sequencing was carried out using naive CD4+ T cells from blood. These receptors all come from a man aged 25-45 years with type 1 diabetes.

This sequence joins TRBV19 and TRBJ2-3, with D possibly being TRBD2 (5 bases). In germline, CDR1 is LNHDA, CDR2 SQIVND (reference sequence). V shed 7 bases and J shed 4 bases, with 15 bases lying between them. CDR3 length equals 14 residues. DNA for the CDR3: TGTGCCAGTACTAGCCGGCCCCGGCCAGATACGCAGTATTTT. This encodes CASTSRPRPDTQYF.

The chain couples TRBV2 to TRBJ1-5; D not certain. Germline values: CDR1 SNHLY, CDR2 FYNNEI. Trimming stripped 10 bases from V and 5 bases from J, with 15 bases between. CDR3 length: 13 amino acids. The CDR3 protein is CATGLGPYQPQHF. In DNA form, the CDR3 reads TGTGCCACCGGGCTTGGACCTTATCAGCCCCAGCATTTT.

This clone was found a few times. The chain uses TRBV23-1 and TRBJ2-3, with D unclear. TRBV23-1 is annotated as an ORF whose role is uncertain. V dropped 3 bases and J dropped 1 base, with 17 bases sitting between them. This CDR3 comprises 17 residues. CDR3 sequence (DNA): TGCGCCAGCAGTCAGGCTGACAAGGTCCGGGGCACAGATACGCAGTATTTT. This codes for CASSQADKVRGTDTQYF.

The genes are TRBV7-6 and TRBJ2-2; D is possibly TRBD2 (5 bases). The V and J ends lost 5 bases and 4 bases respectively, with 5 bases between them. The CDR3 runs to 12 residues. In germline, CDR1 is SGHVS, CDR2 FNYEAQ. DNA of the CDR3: TGTGCCAGCAGCGCGGGCACCGGGGAGCTGTTTTTT. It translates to CASSAGTGELFF.

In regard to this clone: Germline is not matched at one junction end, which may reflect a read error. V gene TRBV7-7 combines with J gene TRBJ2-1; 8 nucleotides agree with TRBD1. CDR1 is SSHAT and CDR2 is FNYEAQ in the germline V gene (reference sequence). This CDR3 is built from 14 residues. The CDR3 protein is CASSPGGQDNEQFF. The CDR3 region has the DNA TGTGCTAGCAGCCCAGGGGGACAGGACAATGAGCAGTTCTTC.

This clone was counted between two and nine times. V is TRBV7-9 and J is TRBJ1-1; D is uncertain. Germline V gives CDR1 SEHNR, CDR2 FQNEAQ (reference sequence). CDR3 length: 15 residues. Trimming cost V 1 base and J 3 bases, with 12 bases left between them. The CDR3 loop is CASSLDPRSDTEAFF. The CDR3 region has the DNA TGTGCCAGCAGCTTAGACCCCAGGTCGGACACTGAAGCTTTCTTT.

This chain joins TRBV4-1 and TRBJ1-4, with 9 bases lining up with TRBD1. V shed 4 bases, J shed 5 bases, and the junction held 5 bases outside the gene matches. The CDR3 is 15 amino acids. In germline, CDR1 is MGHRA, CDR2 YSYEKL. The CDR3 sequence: CASSLRGTGNEKLFF. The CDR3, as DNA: TGCGCCAGCAGCCTAAGAGGGACAGGGAATGAAAAACTGTTTTTT.

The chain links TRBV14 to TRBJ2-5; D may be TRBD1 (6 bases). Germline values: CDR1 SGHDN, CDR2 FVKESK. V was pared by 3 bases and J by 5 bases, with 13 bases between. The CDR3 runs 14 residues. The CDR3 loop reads CASSHRQGLETQYF. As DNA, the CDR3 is TGTGCCAGCAGCCACCGGCAGGGGTTGGAGACCCAGTACTTC.

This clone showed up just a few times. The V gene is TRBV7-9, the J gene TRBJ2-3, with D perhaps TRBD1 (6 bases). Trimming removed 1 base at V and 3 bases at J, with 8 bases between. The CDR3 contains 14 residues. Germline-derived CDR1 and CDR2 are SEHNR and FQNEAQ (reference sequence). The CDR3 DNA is TGTGCCAGCAGCTTAGACAGGGTTACAGATACGCAGTATTTT. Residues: CASSLDRVTDTQYF.

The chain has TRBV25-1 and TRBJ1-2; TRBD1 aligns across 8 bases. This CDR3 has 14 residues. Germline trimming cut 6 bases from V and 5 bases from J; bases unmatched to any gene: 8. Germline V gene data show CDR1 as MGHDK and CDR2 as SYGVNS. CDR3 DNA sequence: TGTGCCAGCAGCTCCGGACAGGGTTCGTATGGCTACACCTTC. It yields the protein CASSSGQGSYGYTF.

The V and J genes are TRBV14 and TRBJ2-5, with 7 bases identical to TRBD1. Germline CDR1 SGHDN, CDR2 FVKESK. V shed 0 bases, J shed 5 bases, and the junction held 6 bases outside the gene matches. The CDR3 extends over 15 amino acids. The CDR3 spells CASSQERGLWETQYF. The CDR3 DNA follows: TGTGCCAGCAGCCAAGAGAGGGGGCTTTGGGAGACCCAGTACTTC.

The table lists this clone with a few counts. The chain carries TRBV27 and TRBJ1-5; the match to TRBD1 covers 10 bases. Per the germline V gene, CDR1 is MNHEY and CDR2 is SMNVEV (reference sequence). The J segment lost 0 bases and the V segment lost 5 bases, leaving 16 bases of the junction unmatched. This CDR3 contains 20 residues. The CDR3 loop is CASSRRIRDRGPLSNQPQHF. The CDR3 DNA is TGTGCCAGCAGTCGACGGATCCGGGACAGGGGACCCCTTAGCAATCAGCCCCAGCATTTT.

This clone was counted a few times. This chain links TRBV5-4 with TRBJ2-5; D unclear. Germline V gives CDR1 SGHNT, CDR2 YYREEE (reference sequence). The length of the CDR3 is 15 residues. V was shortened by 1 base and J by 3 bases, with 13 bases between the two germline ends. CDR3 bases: TGTGCCAGCAGCTTGATTATTGGGTCCAAAGAGACCCAGTACTTC. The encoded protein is CASSLIIGSKETQYF. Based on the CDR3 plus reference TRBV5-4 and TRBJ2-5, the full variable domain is ETGVTQSPTHLIKTRGQQVTLRCSSQSGHNTVSWYQQALGQGPQFIFQYYREEENGRGNFPPRFSGLQFPNYSSELNVNALELDDSALYLCASSLIIGSKETQYFGPGTRLLVL.

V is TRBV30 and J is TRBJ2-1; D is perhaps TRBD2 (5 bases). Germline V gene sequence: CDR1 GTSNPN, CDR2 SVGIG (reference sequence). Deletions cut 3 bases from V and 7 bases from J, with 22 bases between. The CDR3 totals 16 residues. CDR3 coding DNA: TGTGCCTGGAGCCCCCGAGGGAGAGGGCGCGGGAATGAGCAGTTCTTC. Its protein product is CAWSPRGRGRGNEQFF.

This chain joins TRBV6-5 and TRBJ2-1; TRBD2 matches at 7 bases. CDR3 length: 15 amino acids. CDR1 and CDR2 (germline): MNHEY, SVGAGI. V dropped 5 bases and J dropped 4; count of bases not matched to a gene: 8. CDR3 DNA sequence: TGTGCCAGCAGTCCGCCAGGACTAGGGTACAATGAGCAGTTCTTC. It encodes CASSPPGLGYNEQFF.

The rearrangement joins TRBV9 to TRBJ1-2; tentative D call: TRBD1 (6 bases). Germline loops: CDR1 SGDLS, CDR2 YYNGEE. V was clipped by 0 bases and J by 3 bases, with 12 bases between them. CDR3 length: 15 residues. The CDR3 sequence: CASSVATGGHYGYTF. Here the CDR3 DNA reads TGTGCCAGCAGCGTAGCTACGGGGGGGCACTATGGCTACACCTTC.

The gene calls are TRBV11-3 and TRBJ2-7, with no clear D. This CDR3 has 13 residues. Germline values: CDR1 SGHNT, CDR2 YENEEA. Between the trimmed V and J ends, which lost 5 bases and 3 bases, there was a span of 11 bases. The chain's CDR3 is CASSRDQDYEQYF. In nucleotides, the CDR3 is TGTGCCAGCAGCCGCGACCAGGACTACGAGCAGTACTTC.

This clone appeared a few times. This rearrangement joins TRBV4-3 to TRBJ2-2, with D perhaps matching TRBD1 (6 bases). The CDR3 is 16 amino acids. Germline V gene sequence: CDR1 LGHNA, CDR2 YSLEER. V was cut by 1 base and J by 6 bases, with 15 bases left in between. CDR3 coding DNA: TGCGCCAGCAGCCAAGGCCCGTCCCGGACAGCCGGGGAGCTGTTTTTT. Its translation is CASSQGPSRTAGELFF.

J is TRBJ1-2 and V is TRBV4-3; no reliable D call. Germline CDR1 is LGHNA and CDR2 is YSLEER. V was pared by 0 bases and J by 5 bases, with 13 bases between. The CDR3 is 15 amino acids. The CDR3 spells CASSQDLGKIYGYTF. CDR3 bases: TGCGCCAGCAGCCAAGATCTGGGCAAGATTTATGGCTACACCTTC.

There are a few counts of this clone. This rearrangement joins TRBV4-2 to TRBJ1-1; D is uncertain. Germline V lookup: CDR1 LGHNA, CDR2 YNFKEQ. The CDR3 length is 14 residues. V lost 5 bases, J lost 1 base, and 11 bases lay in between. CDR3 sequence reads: CASSFRDGNTEAFF. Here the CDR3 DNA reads TGTGCCAGCAGCTTTCGTGACGGGAACACTGAAGCTTTCTTT.

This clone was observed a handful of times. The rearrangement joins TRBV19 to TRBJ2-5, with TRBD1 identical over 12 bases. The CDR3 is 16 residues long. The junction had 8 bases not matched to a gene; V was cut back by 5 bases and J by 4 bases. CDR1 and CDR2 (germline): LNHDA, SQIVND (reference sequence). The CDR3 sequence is CASSSWDRGLGETQYF. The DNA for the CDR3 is TGTGCCAGTAGTTCCTGGGACAGGGGGCTTGGAGAGACCCAGTACTTC.

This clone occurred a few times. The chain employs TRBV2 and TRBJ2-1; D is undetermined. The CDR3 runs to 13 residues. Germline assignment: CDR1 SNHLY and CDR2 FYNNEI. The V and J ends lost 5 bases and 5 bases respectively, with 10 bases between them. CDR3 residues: CASSPDGHNEQFF. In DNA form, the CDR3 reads TGTGCCAGCAGTCCGGACGGACACAATGAGCAGTTCTTC.

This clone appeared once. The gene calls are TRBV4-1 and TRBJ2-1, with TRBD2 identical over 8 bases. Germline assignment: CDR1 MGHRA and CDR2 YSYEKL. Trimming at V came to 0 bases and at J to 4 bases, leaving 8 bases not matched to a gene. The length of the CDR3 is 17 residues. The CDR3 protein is CASSQDGTGGSYNEQFF. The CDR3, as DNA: TGCGCCAGCAGCCAAGACGGGACGGGGGGGAGTTACAATGAGCAGTTCTTC.

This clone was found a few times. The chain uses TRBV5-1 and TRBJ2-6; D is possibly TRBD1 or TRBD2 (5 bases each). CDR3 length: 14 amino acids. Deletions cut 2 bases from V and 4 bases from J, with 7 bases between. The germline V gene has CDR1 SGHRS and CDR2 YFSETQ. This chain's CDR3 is CASSFGTGANVLTF. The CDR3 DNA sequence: TGCGCCAGCAGCTTCGGGACCGGGGCCAACGTCCTGACTTTC.

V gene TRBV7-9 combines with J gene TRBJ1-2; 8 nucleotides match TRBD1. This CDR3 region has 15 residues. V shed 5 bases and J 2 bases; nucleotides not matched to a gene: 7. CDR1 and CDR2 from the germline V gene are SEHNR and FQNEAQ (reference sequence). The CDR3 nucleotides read TGTGCCAGCAGCGACACCCGGACAGGGAACTATGGCTACACCTTC. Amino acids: CASSDTRTGNYGYTF. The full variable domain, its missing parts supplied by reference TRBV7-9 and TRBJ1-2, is DTGVSQNPRHKITKRGQNVTFRCDPISEHNRLYWYRQTLGQGPEFLTYFQNEAQLEKSRLLSDRFSAERPKGSFSTLEIQRTEQGDSAMYLCASSDTRTGNYGYTFGSGTRLTVV.

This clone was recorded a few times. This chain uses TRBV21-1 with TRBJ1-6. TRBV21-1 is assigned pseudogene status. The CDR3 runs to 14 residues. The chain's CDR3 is CASSKRDGISPLHF. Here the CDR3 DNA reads TGTGCCAGCAGCAAAAGAGACGGTATTTCACCCCTCCACTTT.

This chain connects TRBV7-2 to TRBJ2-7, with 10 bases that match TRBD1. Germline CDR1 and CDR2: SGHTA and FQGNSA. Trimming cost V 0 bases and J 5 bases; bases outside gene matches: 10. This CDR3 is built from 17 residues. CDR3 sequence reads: CASSLATAGTGEHEQYF. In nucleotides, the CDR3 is TGTGCCAGCAGCTTAGCAACTGCCGGGACAGGGGAACACGAGCAGTACTTC.